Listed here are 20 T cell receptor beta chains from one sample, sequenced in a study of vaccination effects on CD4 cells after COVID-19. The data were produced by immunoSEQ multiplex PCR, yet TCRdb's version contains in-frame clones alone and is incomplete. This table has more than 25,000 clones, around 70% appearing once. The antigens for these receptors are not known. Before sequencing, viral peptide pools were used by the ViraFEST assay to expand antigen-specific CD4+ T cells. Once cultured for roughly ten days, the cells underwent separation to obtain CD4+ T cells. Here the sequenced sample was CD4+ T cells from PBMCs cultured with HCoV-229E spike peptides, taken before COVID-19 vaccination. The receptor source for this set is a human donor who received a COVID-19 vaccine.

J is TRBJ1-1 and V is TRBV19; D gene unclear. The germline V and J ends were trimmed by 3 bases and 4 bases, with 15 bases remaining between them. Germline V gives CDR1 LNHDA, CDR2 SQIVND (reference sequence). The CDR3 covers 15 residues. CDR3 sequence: CASSIRSGIGTEAFF. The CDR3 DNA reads TGTGCCAGTAGTATCAGGTCTGGGATAGGCACTGAAGCTTTCTTT.

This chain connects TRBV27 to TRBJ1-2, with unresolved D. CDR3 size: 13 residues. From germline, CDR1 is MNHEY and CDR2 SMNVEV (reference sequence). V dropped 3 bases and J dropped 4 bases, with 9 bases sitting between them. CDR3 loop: CASSLAGSYGYTF. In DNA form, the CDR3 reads TGTGCCAGCAGTTTGGCGGGGTCCTATGGCTACACCTTC.

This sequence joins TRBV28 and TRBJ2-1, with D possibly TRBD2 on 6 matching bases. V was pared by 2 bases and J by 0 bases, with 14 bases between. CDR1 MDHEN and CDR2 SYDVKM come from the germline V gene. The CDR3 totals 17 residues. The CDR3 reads CASSLRGGGFSYNEQFF. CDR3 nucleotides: TGTGCCAGCAGTTTAAGGGGAGGCGGGTTCTCCTACAATGAGCAGTTCTTC.

CDR3 coding DNA: TGTGCCTGGAGTGTACAAACTAGCGGGGGGAGGTCCGATACGCAGTATTTT. This encodes CAWSVQTSGGRSDTQYF. This chain joins TRBV30 and TRBJ2-3; 12 nucleotides line up with TRBD2. The CDR3 loop spans 17 amino acids. CDR1 is GTSNPN and CDR2 is SVGIG in the germline V gene (reference sequence). The ends lost 0 bases at V and 6 bases at J; junction bases unmatched: 10.

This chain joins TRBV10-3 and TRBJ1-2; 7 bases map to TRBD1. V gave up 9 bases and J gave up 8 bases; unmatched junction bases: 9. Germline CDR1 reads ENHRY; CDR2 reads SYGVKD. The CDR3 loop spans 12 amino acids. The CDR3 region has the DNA TGTGCCATGGCGGGACAGAGTAACGGCTACACCTTC. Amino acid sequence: CAMAGQSNGYTF.

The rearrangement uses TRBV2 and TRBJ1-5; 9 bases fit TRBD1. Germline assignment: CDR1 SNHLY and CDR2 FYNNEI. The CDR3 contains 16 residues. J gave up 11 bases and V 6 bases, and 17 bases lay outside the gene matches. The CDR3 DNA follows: TGTGCCAGCAGAGGGGGACAGGGCTCATATCGGGGGGCCCAGCATTTT. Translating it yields CASRGGQGSYRGAQHF.

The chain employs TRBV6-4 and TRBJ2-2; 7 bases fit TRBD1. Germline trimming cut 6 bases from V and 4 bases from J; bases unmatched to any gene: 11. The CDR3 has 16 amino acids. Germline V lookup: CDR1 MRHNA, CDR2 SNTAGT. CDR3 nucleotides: TGTGCCAGCAGACTCCGACAGGGCAGGGGCACCGGGGAGCTGTTTTTT. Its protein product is CASRLRQGRGTGELFF.

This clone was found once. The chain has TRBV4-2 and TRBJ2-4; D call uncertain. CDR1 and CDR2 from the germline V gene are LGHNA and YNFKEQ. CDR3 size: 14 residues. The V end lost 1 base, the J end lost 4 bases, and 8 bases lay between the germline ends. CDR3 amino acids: CASSQGAKKNIQYF. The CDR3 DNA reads TGTGCCAGCAGCCAAGGTGCCAAAAAAAACATTCAGTACTTC.

The CDR3 DNA follows: TGTGCCTGGAGTGTTCATCCGGGACAGGGGGCTAGAGGCTACACCTTC. It specifies CAWSVHPGQGARGYTF. This chain joins TRBV30 and TRBJ1-2; 12 bases fit TRBD1. The V and J ends lost 0 bases and 8 bases, in that order; junction bases with no gene match: 10. The CDR3 covers 16 residues. The germline V gene has CDR1 GTSNPN and CDR2 SVGIG (reference sequence). The entire variable domain, with the rest obtained from reference TRBV30 and TRBJ1-2, is as follows: SQTIHQWPATLVQPVGSPLSLECTVEGTSNPNLYWYRQAAGRGLQLLFYSVGIGQISSEVPQNLSASRPQDRQFILSSKKLLLSDSGFYLCAWSVHPGQGARGYTFGSGTRLTVV.

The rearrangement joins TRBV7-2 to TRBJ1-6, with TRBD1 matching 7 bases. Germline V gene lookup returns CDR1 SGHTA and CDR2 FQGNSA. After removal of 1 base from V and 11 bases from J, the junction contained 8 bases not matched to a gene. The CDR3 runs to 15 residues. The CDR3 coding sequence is TGTGCCAGCAGCTTAGGGGGGGACAGAGCTACACCCCTCCACTTT. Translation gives CASSLGGDRATPLHF.

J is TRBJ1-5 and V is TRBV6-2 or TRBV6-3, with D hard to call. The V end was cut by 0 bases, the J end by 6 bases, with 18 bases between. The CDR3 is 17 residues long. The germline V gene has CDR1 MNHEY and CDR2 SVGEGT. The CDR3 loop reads CASSYSSWGLLVQPQHF. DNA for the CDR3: TGTGCCAGCAGTTACTCTTCCTGGGGTCTGCTAGTTCAGCCCCAGCATTTT.

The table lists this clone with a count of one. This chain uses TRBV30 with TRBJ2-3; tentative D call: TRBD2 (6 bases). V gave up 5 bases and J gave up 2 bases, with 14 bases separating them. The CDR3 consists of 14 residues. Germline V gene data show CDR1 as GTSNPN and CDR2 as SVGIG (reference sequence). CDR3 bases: TGTGCCTGGTGGCGGGGATTACCCACAGATACGCAGTATTTT. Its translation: CAWWRGLPTDTQYF.

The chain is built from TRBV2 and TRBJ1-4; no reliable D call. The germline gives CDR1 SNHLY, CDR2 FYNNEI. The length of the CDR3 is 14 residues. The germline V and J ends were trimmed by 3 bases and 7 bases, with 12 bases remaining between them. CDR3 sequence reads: CASSEGLRREKLFF. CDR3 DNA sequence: TGTGCCAGCAGTGAGGGTCTACGCCGTGAAAAACTGTTTTTT.

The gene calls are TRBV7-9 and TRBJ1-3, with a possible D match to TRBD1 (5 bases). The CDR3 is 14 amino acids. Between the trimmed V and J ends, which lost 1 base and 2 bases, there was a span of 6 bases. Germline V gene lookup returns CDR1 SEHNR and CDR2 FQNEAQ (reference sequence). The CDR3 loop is CASSLGGAGNTIYF. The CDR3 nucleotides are TGTGCCAGCAGCTTAGGAGGGGCTGGAAACACCATATATTTT.

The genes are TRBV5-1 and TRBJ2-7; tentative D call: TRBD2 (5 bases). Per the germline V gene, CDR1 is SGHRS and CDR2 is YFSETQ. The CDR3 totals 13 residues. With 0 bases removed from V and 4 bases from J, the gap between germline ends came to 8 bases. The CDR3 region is CASSLAGEYEQYF. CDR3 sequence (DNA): TGCGCCAGCAGCTTGGCCGGGGAGTACGAGCAGTACTTC.

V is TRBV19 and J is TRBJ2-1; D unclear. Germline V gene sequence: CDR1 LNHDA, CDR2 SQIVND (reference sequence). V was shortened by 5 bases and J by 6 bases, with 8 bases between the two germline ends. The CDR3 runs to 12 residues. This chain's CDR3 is CASSGFVNEQFF. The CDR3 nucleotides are TGTGCCAGTAGTGGCTTCGTCAATGAGCAGTTCTTC.

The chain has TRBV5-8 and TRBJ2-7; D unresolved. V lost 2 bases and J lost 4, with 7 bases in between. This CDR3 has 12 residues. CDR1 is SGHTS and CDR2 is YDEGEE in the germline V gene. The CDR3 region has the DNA TGTGCCAGCAGCTTAACGGATTACGAGCAGTACTTC. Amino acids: CASSLTDYEQYF.

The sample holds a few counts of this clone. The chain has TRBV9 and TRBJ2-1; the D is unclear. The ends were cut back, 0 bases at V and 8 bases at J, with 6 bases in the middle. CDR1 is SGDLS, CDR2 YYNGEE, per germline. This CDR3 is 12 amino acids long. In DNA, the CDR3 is TGTGCCAGCAGCGTAGGAGTCTATGAGCAGTTCTTC. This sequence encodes CASSVGVYEQFF.

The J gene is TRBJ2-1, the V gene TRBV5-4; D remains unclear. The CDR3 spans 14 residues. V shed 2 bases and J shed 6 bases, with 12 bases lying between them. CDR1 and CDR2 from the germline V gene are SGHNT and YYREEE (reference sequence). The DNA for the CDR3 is TGTGCCAGCAGCTTAGACCTAGGAAGCAATGAGCAGTTCTTC. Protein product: CASSLDLGSNEQFF.

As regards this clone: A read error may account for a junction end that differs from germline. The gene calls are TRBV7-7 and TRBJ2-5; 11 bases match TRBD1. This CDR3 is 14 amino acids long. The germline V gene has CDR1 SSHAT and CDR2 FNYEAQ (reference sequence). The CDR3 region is CASSRGQGGETQYF. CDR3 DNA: TGTGCTAGCAGCAGGGGACAGGGGGGAGAGACCCAGTACTTC. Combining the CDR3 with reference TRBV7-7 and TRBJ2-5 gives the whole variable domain GAGVSQSPRYKVTKRGQDVTLRCDPISSHATLYWYQQALGQGPEFLTYFNYEAQPDKSGLPSDRFSAERPEGSISTLTIQRTEQRDSAMYRCASSRGQGGETQYFGPGTRLLVL.